At least ten counts were recorded for the clone carrying this TCR beta chain. Its cognate antigen is unknown. These data belong to a study of regulatory T cells in long-lasting Graves disease. As to time point: newly diagnosed GD, antithyroid drugs for less than 3 months. RNA from PBMCs was the source of the TCR library. Arm-PCR of CDR3 regions and iRepertoire HTBI primers were used to build TCR beta libraries. TCRdb processed the multiplex PCR reads anew with MiXCR; each CDR3 protein has one entry. The data show 540,000 or so distinct CDR3 sequences, roughly 13% seen once. The V gene's germline CDR1 is SGHRS and CDR2 YFSETQ. The CDR3 spans 16 residues. Trimming stripped 3 bases from V and 2 bases from J, with 16 bases between. The study's findings and limits: Favored gene segments in persistent disease were TRBV28, TRBJ1-2 and TRBJ2-5. No thyroid tissue was studied; the work used peripheral blood only.

These same records also appear under a second study, on T cells in Graves' hyperthyroidism and ophthalmopathy. That publication notes: Recently diagnosed hyperthyroidism of less than 2 months' duration affected patients aged 18 to 65. HTBI primers were used for first-round RT-PCR of the TCR CDR3.

Specimen: peripheral blood mononuclear cells (PBMCs), collected at new diagnosis, from a patient treated with antithyroid drugs. The chain links TRBV5-1 to TRBJ2-3; D is uncertain. The TCR comes from a man aged 25 to 40 with Graves disease. The CDR3 spells CASSSLISENTDTQYF. CDR3 sequence (DNA): TGCGCCAGCAGCTCCCTTATTTCGGAGAACACAGATACGCAGTATTTT. Full variable domain (remainder filled in from reference TRBV5-1 and TRBJ2-3): KAGVTQTPRYLIKTRGQQVTLSCSPISGHRSVSWYQQTPGQGLQFLFEYFSETQRNKGNFPGRFSGRQFSNSRSEMNVSTLELGDSALYLCASSSLISENTDTQYFGPGTRLTVL.